Listed here are 24 T cell receptor beta chains from one sample, sequenced in a study of blood T cell repertoires in COVID-19. The table came from immunoSEQ multiplex PCR; TCRdb's copy has only in-frame clones and leaves some out. Among 170,000 or so clones listed, around 84% were seen once. The specimen sequenced was peripheral blood. These TCRs come from a man aged 55 to 70 with COVID-19, enrolled during active disease.

The chain joins TRBV19 to TRBJ2-2, with 7 bases identical to TRBD2. The germline gives CDR1 LNHDA, CDR2 SQIVND (reference sequence). The CDR3 is 14 amino acids. V shed 10 bases, J shed 5 bases, and the junction held 10 bases outside the gene matches. CDR3 DNA: TGTGCCACCCGAGGGCGGGGGAGAACCGGGGAGCTGTTTTTT. As protein: CATRGRGRTGELFF.

J is TRBJ2-7 and V is TRBV7-2; the D gene is possibly TRBD1 (5 bases). Germline V gene sequence: CDR1 SGHTA, CDR2 FQGNSA. CDR3 length: 13 residues. V lost 6 bases and J lost 1, with 10 bases in between. The CDR3 nucleotides read TGTGCCAGCAGTCGTGACAGATCCTACGAGCAGTACTTC. Amino acids: CASSRDRSYEQYF.

The chain combines TRBV14 with TRBJ2-5; D is perhaps TRBD2 (7 bases). Trimming shortened V by 0 bases and J by 7 bases, and 24 bases separated the two germline ends. Germline CDR1 and CDR2: SGHDN and FVKESK. The CDR3 spans 18 residues. CDR3 protein: CASSQERPFSGGTGTQYF. For the CDR3, the DNA is TGTGCCAGCAGCCAAGAACGCCCTTTTTCGGGGGGCACCGGGACCCAGTACTTC.

The chain combines TRBV6-6 with TRBJ2-1, with TRBD1 matching over 8 bases. Germline loops: CDR1 MNHNY, CDR2 SVGAGI (reference sequence). V lost 4 bases and J lost 2; bases outside the gene matches: 7. CDR3 length: 16 residues. CDR3 protein: CASSWQGQAAYNEQFF. Here the CDR3 DNA reads TGTGCCAGCAGTTGGCAGGGACAGGCCGCCTACAATGAGCAGTTCTTC.

This chain joins TRBV11-3 and TRBJ2-5, with no clear D. The CDR3 sequence is 16 residues long. Trimming cost V 5 bases and J 0 bases, with 16 bases left between them. Germline V CDR1 and CDR2: SGHNT, YENEEA. CDR3 nucleotides: TGTGCCAGCAGCCCAAAAAGACGAGGTTACCAAGAGACCCAGTACTTC. It is translated as CASSPKRRGYQETQYF.

The CDR3 DNA reads TGTGCCAGTAACGAGCAGGGGTACACTGAAGCTTTCTTT. This gives the protein CASNEQGYTEAFF. J is TRBJ1-1 and V is TRBV19; TRBD1 is a possible D gene (6 bases). Germline assignment: CDR1 LNHDA and CDR2 SQIVND (reference sequence). The CDR3 extends over 13 amino acids. V was cut by 7 bases and J by 3 bases, with 12 bases left in between. Filled out from reference TRBV19 and TRBJ1-1, the complete variable domain reads DGGITQSPKYLFRKEGQNVTLSCEQNLNHDAMYWYRQDPGQGLRLIYYSQIVNDFQKGDIAEGYSVSREKKESFPLTVTSAQKNPTAFYLCASNEQGYTEAFFGQGTRLTVV.

The gene calls are TRBV6-5 and TRBJ2-7, with TRBD1 matching over 10 bases. With 2 bases clipped from V and 6 bases from J, the junction kept 7 bases outside the gene matches. Germline lookup yields CDR1 MNHEY and CDR2 SVGAGI. This CDR3 spans 15 amino acids. The CDR3 DNA sequence: TGTGCCAGCAGTTACGAGACAGGGGGCGTGGGCGAGCAGTACTTC. Translation: CASSYETGGVGEQYF.

The chain combines TRBV7-2 with TRBJ2-3, with D maybe TRBD1 (5 bases). The V end lost 1 base, the J end lost 1 base, and 12 bases lay between the germline ends. The CDR3 contains 16 residues. The germline gives CDR1 SGHTA, CDR2 FQGNSA. The CDR3 DNA reads as TGTGCCAGCAGCTTAGGGGCAGGGAAGGGCACAGATACGCAGTATTTT. This sequence encodes CASSLGAGKGTDTQYF.

V usage is TRBV25-1 and J usage is TRBJ1-2, with unresolved D. The V end was cut by 4 bases, the J end by 0 bases, with 6 bases between. The CDR3 extends over 13 amino acids. Per germline, CDR1 MGHDK and CDR2 SYGVNS. The CDR3 bases are TGTGCCAGCAGTGGGGGAGCTAACTATGGCTACACCTTC. Translating gives CASSGGANYGYTF.

This chain connects TRBV19 to TRBJ1-2; 8 bases fit TRBD1. CDR3 length equals 15 residues. From germline, CDR1 is LNHDA and CDR2 SQIVND (reference sequence). V dropped 6 bases and J dropped 4; count of bases not matched to a gene: 10. The DNA for the CDR3 is TGTGCCAGTAGCGACCGGGACAGGCTTTCCTATGGCTACACCTTC. Its translation: CASSDRDRLSYGYTF.

This chain connects TRBV27 to TRBJ1-6; tentative D call: TRBD1 (6 bases). The CDR3 covers 13 residues. The ends were cut back, 0 bases at V and 10 bases at J, with 7 bases in the middle. The V gene's germline CDR1 is MNHEY and CDR2 SMNVEV (reference sequence). CDR3 residues: CASSLSQGSPLHF. CDR3 coding DNA: TGTGCCAGCAGTTTATCTCAGGGGTCACCCCTCCACTTT.

This chain connects TRBV5-1 to TRBJ1-2; 11 nucleotides match TRBD1. Germline V lookup: CDR1 SGHRS, CDR2 YFSETQ. The CDR3 consists of 14 residues. J was trimmed by 6 bases and V by 0 bases; bases with no gene match: 1. In nucleotides, the CDR3 is TGCGCCAGCAGCTTGGGGGACAGGGGGAATGGCTACACCTTC. Translating it yields CASSLGDRGNGYTF.

This clone was seen a handful of times. The sample has other DNA sequences that encode this CDR3 too. The chain uses TRBV7-2 and TRBJ2-5; 10 bases fit TRBD1. The CDR3 totals 14 residues. The V gene end was trimmed by 3 bases and the J gene end by 4 bases; junction bases not matched to a gene: 2. Per the germline V gene, CDR1 is SGHTA and CDR2 is FQGNSA. The CDR3: CASSFDRGRETQYF. The CDR3 nucleotides are TGTGCCAGCAGCTTCGACAGGGGGCGAGAGACCCAGTACTTC.

This clone was found a few times. The rearrangement uses TRBV5-1 and TRBJ1-4, with 8 bases identical to TRBD1. CDR3 size: 15 residues. Germline values: CDR1 SGHRS, CDR2 YFSETQ. V gave up 3 bases and J gave up 4 bases; unmatched junction bases: 5. Written as DNA, the CDR3 is TGCGCCAGCAGCTCGGGACAGGCGGGTAATGAAAAACTGTTTTTT. Protein product: CASSSGQAGNEKLFF.

V is TRBV19 and J is TRBJ2-5; D gene uncertain. Trimming stripped 7 bases from V and 2 bases from J, with 14 bases between. The CDR3 extends over 14 amino acids. Germline values: CDR1 LNHDA, CDR2 SQIVND (reference sequence). The CDR3 region is CASTAHIAQETQYF. The CDR3 DNA reads TGTGCCAGTACCGCCCACATAGCTCAAGAGACCCAGTACTTC.

The chain links TRBV6-2 or TRBV6-3 to TRBJ2-7; 9 nucleotides match TRBD2. CDR1 is MNHEY, CDR2 SVGEGT, per germline. The CDR3 extends over 15 amino acids. J lost 6 bases, V lost 2 bases, and 8 bases had no gene match. CDR3 sequence: CASSYSSGSAGEQYF. The CDR3 bases are TGTGCCAGCAGTTACAGTAGCGGGAGCGCAGGCGAGCAGTACTTC.

V and J are TRBV13 and TRBJ2-2; perhaps TRBD1 as D (6 bases). CDR1 is PRHDT and CDR2 is FYEKMQ in the germline V gene (reference sequence). With 7 bases removed from V and 1 base from J, the gap between germline ends came to 13 bases. CDR3 length equals 15 residues. The CDR3 spells CASTWGRMNTGELFF. The CDR3 coding sequence is TGTGCCAGCACATGGGGGCGGATGAACACCGGGGAGCTGTTTTTT.

V gene TRBV14 combines with J gene TRBJ2-1, with a tentative D call TRBD1 (6 bases). Deletions cut 2 bases from V and 6 bases from J, with 11 bases between. The length of the CDR3 is 14 residues. Germline CDR1 is SGHDN and CDR2 is FVKESK. DNA of the CDR3: TGTGCCAGCAGCCAAACAGGGACGTTCAATGAGCAGTTCTTC. This codes for CASSQTGTFNEQFF.

The chain combines TRBV7-2 with TRBJ2-1, with D possibly being TRBD2 (6 bases). Germline assignment: CDR1 SGHTA and CDR2 FQGNSA. This CDR3 comprises 15 residues. V lost 3 bases, J lost 7 bases, and 16 bases lay in between. The CDR3 bases are TGTGCCAGCAGCTTTGATAGCGGCACCTCAAATGAGCAGTTCTTC. This codes for CASSFDSGTSNEQFF.

The rearrangement joins TRBV2 to TRBJ2-1, with TRBD2 identical over 10 bases. Germline V gene data show CDR1 as SNHLY and CDR2 as FYNNEI. Trimming removed 5 bases from V and 3 bases from J; junction bases left unmatched: 10. The CDR3 consists of 17 residues. The CDR3 sequence is CASSYPSGGRNYNEQFF. The CDR3 DNA sequence: TGTGCCAGCAGTTACCCTAGCGGGGGACGAAACTACAATGAGCAGTTCTTC.

The chain is built from TRBV12-3 or TRBV12-4 and TRBJ1-2; 7 bases agree with TRBD1. The CDR3 loop spans 13 amino acids. The V gene end was trimmed by 5 bases and the J gene end by 5 bases; junction bases not matched to a gene: 5. CDR3 sequence: CASSRDSKYGYTF. The CDR3 DNA follows: TGTGCCAGCAGTCGGGACAGCAAATATGGCTACACCTTC.

The chain joins TRBV6-5 to TRBJ1-5; D is unclear. Germline V gives CDR1 MNHEY, CDR2 SVGAGI. Trimming shortened V by 0 bases and J by 9 bases, and 6 bases separated the two germline ends. This CDR3 region has 12 residues. The CDR3 sequence is CASSYSSGPQHF. The CDR3 DNA reads as TGTGCCAGCAGTTACTCCTCGGGGCCCCAGCATTTT.

The gene calls are TRBV11-3 and TRBJ1-1; tentatively, D is TRBD1 (5 bases). The ends were cut back, 6 bases at V and 6 bases at J, with 14 bases in the middle. This CDR3 is 13 amino acids long. The V gene's germline CDR1 is SGHNT and CDR2 YENEEA. The CDR3 bases are TGTGCCAGCAGTCCTCATCAGGGATCTGAAGCTTTCTTT. Translating it yields CASSPHQGSEAFF.

This clone occurred once. V is TRBV7-9 and J is TRBJ1-2; 8 bases map to TRBD1. CDR3 length: 16 amino acids. Germline V gene data show CDR1 as SEHNR and CDR2 as FQNEAQ (reference sequence). The ends lost 3 bases at V and 2 bases at J; junction bases unmatched: 8. CDR3 DNA: TGTGCCAGCAGCTTGGGACAGGAAAGGACAAACTATGGCTACACCTTC. This translates into CASSLGQERTNYGYTF.